Sequencing of this T cell receptor (beta chain) was carried out in a study of CXCR3-negative and CXCR3-positive naive CD8 T cells. General study results and limits: Naive CXCR3-positive and CXCR3-negative cells shared TRBV-TRBJ usage; memory cells diverged. The TRB CDR3s that CXCR3-positive naive cells carried were more hydrophobic than those of CXCR3-negative naive cells.

Looked up from germline, CDR1 is LGHDT and CDR2 is YNNKEL (reference sequence). The CDR3 has 16 amino acids. 5' RACE with UMI labels generated the TRB cDNA libraries. TCRdb reanalyzed the 5' RACE reads, giving one entry per CDR3 protein sequence and no DNA. The sample holds tens of thousands of distinct CDR3 sequences. Sorting was done in triplicate for each CD8+ T cell subset (about 300,000 cells each). Naive CD8+ T cells displayed a CD45RO-CCR7+CD27+CD95- phenotype. Notes on this clonotype: The antigen is unknown.

This receptor was obtained from a human donor in good health. Some clones in this sample may be carry-over from other donors' samples. What was sequenced was naive CXCR3- CD8+ T cells from blood. Described subset: CD45RO-CCR7+CD27+CD95- naive CD8+ T cells lacking CXCR3 (TNR3-). The chain links TRBV3-1 to TRBJ2-7; TCRdb's D gene call, TRBD1, goes unchecked for lack of DNA. The CDR3 loop reads CASSLRDRGIGNEQYF.